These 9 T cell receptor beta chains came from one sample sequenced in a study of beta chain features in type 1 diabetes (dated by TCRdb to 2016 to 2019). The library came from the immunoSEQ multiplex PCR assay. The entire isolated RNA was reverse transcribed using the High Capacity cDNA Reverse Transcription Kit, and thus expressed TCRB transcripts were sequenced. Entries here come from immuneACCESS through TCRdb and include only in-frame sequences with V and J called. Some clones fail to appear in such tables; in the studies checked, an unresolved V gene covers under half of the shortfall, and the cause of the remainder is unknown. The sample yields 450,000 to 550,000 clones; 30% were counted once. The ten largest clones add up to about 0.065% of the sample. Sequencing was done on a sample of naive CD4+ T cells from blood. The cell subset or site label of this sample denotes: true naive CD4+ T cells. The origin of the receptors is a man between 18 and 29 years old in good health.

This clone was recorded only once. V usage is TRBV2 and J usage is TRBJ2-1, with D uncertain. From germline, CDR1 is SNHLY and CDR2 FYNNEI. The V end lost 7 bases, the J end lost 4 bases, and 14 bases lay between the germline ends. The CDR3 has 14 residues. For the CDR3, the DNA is TGTGCCAGCAACGGATTGGCGGCTTACAATGAGCAGTTCTTC. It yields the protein CASNGLAAYNEQFF.

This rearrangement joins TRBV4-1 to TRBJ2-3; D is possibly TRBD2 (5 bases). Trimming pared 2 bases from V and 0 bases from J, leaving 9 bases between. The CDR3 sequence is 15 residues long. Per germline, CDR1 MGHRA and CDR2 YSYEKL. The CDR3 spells CASSQSSLSTDTQYF. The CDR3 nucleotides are TGCGCCAGCAGCCAATCTAGCCTAAGCACAGATACGCAGTATTTT.

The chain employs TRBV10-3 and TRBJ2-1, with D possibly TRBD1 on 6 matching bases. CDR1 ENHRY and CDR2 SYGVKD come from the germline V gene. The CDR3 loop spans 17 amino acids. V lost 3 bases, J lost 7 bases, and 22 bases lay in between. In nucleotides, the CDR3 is TGTGCCATCAGTGACCCGGGGACACTGGCGACGGGGAATGAGCAGTTCTTC. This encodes CAISDPGTLATGNEQFF.

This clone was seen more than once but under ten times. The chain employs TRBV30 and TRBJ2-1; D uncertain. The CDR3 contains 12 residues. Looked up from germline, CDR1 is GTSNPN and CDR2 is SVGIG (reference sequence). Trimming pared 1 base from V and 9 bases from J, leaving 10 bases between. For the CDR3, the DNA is TGTGCCTGGAGTGACCCCCCGGGTGAGCAGTTCTTC. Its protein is CAWSDPPGEQFF. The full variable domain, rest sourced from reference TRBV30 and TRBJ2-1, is SQTIHQWPATLVQPVGSPLSLECTVEGTSNPNLYWYRQAAGRGLQLLFYSVGIGQISSEVPQNLSASRPQDRQFILSSKKLLLSDSGFYLCAWSDPPGEQFFGPGTRLTVL.

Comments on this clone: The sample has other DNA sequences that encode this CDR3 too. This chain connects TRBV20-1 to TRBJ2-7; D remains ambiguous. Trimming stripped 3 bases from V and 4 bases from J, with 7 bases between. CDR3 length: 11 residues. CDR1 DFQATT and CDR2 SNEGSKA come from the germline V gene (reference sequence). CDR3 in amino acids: CSARVVYEQYF. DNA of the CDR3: TGCAGTGCTAGGGTCGTGTACGAGCAGTACTTC.

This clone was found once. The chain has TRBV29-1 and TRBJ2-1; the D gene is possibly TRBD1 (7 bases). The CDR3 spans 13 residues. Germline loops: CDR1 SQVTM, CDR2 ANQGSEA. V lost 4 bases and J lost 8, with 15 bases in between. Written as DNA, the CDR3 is TGCAGCGTTGTGGAGGGGGCAGGAGATGAGCAGTTCTTC. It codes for CSVVEGAGDEQFF.

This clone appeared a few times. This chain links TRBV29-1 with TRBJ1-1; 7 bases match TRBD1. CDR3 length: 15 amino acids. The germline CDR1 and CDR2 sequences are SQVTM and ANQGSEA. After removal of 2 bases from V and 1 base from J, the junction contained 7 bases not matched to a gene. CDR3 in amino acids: CSVERQRGQNTEAFF. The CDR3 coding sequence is TGCAGCGTTGAAAGACAAAGGGGGCAGAACACTGAAGCTTTCTTT.

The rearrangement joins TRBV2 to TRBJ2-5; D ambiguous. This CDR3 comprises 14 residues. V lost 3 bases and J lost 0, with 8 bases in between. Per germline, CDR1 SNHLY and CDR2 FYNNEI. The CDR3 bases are TGTGCCAGCAGTGAGCGTCGGTACCAAGAGACCCAGTACTTC. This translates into CASSERRYQETQYF.

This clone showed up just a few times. The chain's CDR3 is CASSATGNQPQHF. In nucleotides, the CDR3 is TGTGCCAGCTCTGCTACAGGGAACCAGCCCCAGCATTTT. The V gene is TRBV18, the J gene TRBJ1-5, with a weak D call TRBD1 (6 bases). CDR1 KGHSH and CDR2 LQKENI come from the germline V gene. The CDR3 totals 13 residues. With 6 bases removed from V and 7 bases from J, the gap between germline ends came to 13 bases.